This T cell receptor beta chain was identified in a study of regulatory T cells in long-lasting Graves disease. Time point described: persistent/refractory GD, antithyroid drugs over 5 years with positive TRAb. The TCR library used RNA extracted from PBMCs. Library construction for TCR beta used iRepertoire HTBI primers and Arm-PCR of CDR3 regions. TCRdb fed the multiplex PCR reads into MiXCR, producing one record per CDR3 protein. In the table there are about 310,000 distinct CDR3 sequences, around a fifth of which are singletons. This clonotype was seen a few times. CDR1 is GTSNPN, CDR2 SVGIG, per germline (reference sequence). The CDR3 contains 13 residues. V gave up 3 bases and J gave up 7 bases; unmatched junction bases: 5.

The source of this sequence is a female donor with Graves disease. The sample here was peripheral blood mononuclear cells (PBMCs), taken when the disease was refractory, from a patient treated with antithyroid drugs. The chain has TRBV30 and TRBJ2-2; 7 bases agree with TRBD2. The CDR3 loop is CAWSHRTSGELFF. CDR3 DNA sequence: TGTGCCTGGAGCCATCGGACTAGCGGGGAGCTGTTTTTT.